Below, 10 T cell receptor beta chains from the same sample are listed, as sequenced in a study of CD4 T cells in relation to SARS-CoV-2 and coronaviruses. Some clones are missing from TCRdb's copy, which holds only in-frame ones; the method was immunoSEQ multiplex PCR. This sample yields about 41,000 clones, of which over 75% are seen a single time; around 1.2% belongs to the top ten. Antigens of these TCRs are unknown. Sequencing input: naive CD4+ T cells from PBMCs, cultured in vitro. Subset defined: naive CD4+ T cells isolated by negative enrichment. All receptors derive from an adult with COVID-19.

The chain recombines TRBV7-7 with TRBJ2-2, with D maybe TRBD2 (5 bases). Germline CDR1 and CDR2: SSHAT and FNYEAQ (reference sequence). Trimming pared 5 bases from V and 7 bases from J, leaving 14 bases between. The CDR3 has 14 amino acids. In DNA, the CDR3 is TGTGCCAGCAGCACCCGAGGGTCGGACGGGGAGCTGTTTTTT. Amino acids: CASSTRGSDGELFF.

The genes are TRBV18 and TRBJ2-5; D gene unclear. Germline loops: CDR1 KGHSH, CDR2 LQKENI. The CDR3 is made up of 13 amino acids. Trimming pared 1 base from V and 3 bases from J, leaving 6 bases between. CDR3 bases: TGTGCCAGCTCACCACAAACCGAAGAGACCCAGTACTTC. The encoded protein is CASSPQTEETQYF.

This rearrangement joins TRBV2 to TRBJ2-3; D gene ambiguous. Per the germline V gene, CDR1 is SNHLY and CDR2 is FYNNEI. The CDR3 runs to 11 residues. Trimming removed 4 bases at V and 2 bases at J, with 1 base between. CDR3 region: CASSVTDTQYF. The CDR3 bases are TGTGCCAGCAGTGTCACAGATACGCAGTATTTT.

The CDR3: CASRPQNSYGYTF. CDR3 bases: TGTGCCAGCAGGCCTCAGAACTCCTATGGCTACACCTTC. This chain connects TRBV28 to TRBJ1-2; D remains unclear. The CDR3 is made up of 13 amino acids. Looked up from germline, CDR1 is MDHEN and CDR2 is SYDVKM. Deletions cut 6 bases from V and 4 bases from J, with 12 bases between.

V gene TRBV28 combines with J gene TRBJ2-1; tentative D call: TRBD2 (6 bases). The germline CDR1 and CDR2 sequences are MDHEN and SYDVKM. V was trimmed by 6 bases and J by 1 base, leaving 13 bases between them. The CDR3 loop spans 15 amino acids. The CDR3 loop reads CASSYSGPSYNEQFF. CDR3 bases: TGTGCCAGCAGCTACAGCGGGCCTTCCTACAATGAGCAGTTCTTC.

This clone came up once. J is TRBJ1-2 and V is TRBV30; 7 nucleotides align to TRBD1. This CDR3 spans 13 amino acids. From germline, CDR1 is GTSNPN and CDR2 SVGIG (reference sequence). V was clipped by 4 bases and J by 7 bases; unmatched bases: 9. CDR3: CAWTAGGDRGYTF. CDR3 nucleotide sequence: TGTGCCTGGACAGCAGGGGGAGATCGTGGCTACACCTTC.

This clone has a single count. V is TRBV19 and J is TRBJ2-7, with 7 bases fitting TRBD1. Germline V gene sequence: CDR1 LNHDA, CDR2 SQIVND (reference sequence). CDR3 size: 19 residues. Trimming at V came to 5 bases and at J to 4 bases, leaving 23 bases not matched to a gene. CDR3: CASSSRVGRQGKTFYEQYF. The CDR3 DNA sequence: TGTGCCAGTAGTTCCAGGGTGGGGAGACAGGGCAAAACTTTTTACGAGCAGTACTTC.

V is TRBV3-1 (or the pseudogene TRBV3-2) and J is TRBJ2-2; no definite D call. CDR1 is LGHDT and CDR2 is YNNKEL in the germline V gene (reference sequence). Deletions cut 2 bases from V and 2 bases from J, with 15 bases between. The CDR3 has 17 amino acids. This chain's CDR3 is CASSQWSDRINTGELFF. The CDR3 nucleotides are TGTGCCAGCAGCCAATGGTCCGACCGAATAAACACCGGGGAGCTGTTTTTT.

V is TRBV6-5 and J is TRBJ2-5, with D possibly being TRBD2 (5 bases). Germline-derived CDR1 and CDR2 are MNHEY and SVGAGI. CDR3 size: 13 residues. Trimming cost V 6 bases and J 2 bases, with 10 bases left between them. CDR3 sequence (DNA): TGTGCCAGCAGCCTCGGGGAACAAGAGACCCAGTACTTC. It codes for CASSLGEQETQYF.

V usage is TRBV12-3 or TRBV12-4 and J usage is TRBJ1-6; D not resolved. CDR3 length equals 13 residues. Deletions cut 6 bases from V and 9 bases from J, with 12 bases between. In DNA form, the CDR3 reads TGTGCCAGCAGCGCAACGGCGAGTTCACCCCTCCACTTT. Its translation: CASSATASSPLHF.